One and the same sample provided the 28 T cell receptor beta chains below, sequenced in a study of blood T cell repertoires in COVID-19. Data came from immunoSEQ multiplex PCR; TCRdb stores just in-frame clones and leaves some out. The sample carries 350,000 to 400,000 clones, over 75% recorded once. Sequenced sample: PBMCs or T cells enriched from blood (not recorded which). Receptors originate from a woman under 40 with acute COVID-19.

The rearrangement joins TRBV19 to TRBJ2-2; no clear D gene. Germline V gives CDR1 LNHDA, CDR2 SQIVND (reference sequence). There are 12 residues in the CDR3. V dropped 4 bases and J dropped 7 bases, with 7 bases sitting between them. The CDR3 nucleotides are TGTGCCAGTAGTACGTGGAGCGGGGAGCTGTTTTTT. This sequence encodes CASSTWSGELFF.

The V call is TRBV7-2, the J call TRBJ2-5; 8 nucleotides align to TRBD2. V shed 4 bases, J shed 5 bases, and the junction held 9 bases outside the gene matches. This CDR3 is built from 15 residues. Germline V gene sequence: CDR1 SGHTA, CDR2 FQGNSA. The CDR3 nucleotides read TGTGCCAGCAGCTCGCCCTGGACTAGCCGGGAGACCCAGTACTTC. Its translation is CASSSPWTSRETQYF.

V usage is TRBV3-1 (or the pseudogene TRBV3-2) and J usage is TRBJ1-6, with D maybe TRBD1 (5 bases). Trimming left V 1 base short and J 5 bases short, with 12 bases between. Per germline, CDR1 LGHDT and CDR2 YNNKEL (reference sequence). CDR3 length: 16 residues. The CDR3 loop reads CASSQGQGYDNSPLHF. CDR3 nucleotide sequence: TGTGCCAGCAGCCAAGGTCAGGGTTACGATAATTCACCCCTCCACTTT.

The chain couples TRBV30 to TRBJ2-1; maybe TRBD2 (7 bases). The germline CDR1 and CDR2 sequences are GTSNPN and SVGIG (reference sequence). V gave up 2 bases and J gave up 1 base, with 12 bases separating them. The CDR3 is 15 residues long. This chain's CDR3 is CAWSRRGGSYNEQFF. The CDR3 DNA follows: TGTGCCTGGAGTAGGAGGGGGGGATCCTACAATGAGCAGTTCTTC. The full variable domain, completed using reference TRBV30 and TRBJ2-1, is SQTIHQWPATLVQPVGSPLSLECTVEGTSNPNLYWYRQAAGRGLQLLFYSVGIGQISSEVPQNLSASRPQDRQFILSSKKLLLSDSGFYLCAWSRRGGSYNEQFFGPGTRLTVL.

The chain carries TRBV4-3 and TRBJ1-3, with D perhaps TRBD1 (5 bases). This CDR3 is 17 amino acids long. The ends were cut back, 0 bases at V and 3 bases at J, with 15 bases in the middle. In germline, CDR1 is LGHNA, CDR2 YSLEER. CDR3 residues: CASSQDRGYGYGNTIYF. The CDR3 nucleotides are TGCGCCAGCAGCCAAGACCGGGGGTATGGGTATGGAAACACCATATATTTT.

This chain uses TRBV18 with TRBJ1-2; D call uncertain. V shed 3 bases and J shed 2 bases, with 7 bases lying between them. From germline, CDR1 is KGHSH and CDR2 LQKENI. This CDR3 comprises 13 residues. The chain's CDR3 is CASSPSLNYGYTF. For the CDR3, the DNA is TGTGCCAGCTCACCGAGTTTGAACTATGGCTACACCTTC.

V usage is TRBV24-1 and J usage is TRBJ1-5; no firm D call. The CDR3 totals 13 residues. Germline V gene sequence: CDR1 KGHDR, CDR2 SFDVKD. The ends were cut back, 5 bases at V and 4 bases at J, with 8 bases in the middle. The CDR3 spells CATSAQKNQPQHF. The CDR3 region has the DNA TGTGCCACCAGTGCACAGAAAAATCAGCCCCAGCATTTT.

The CDR3 loop is CASSVAGLQNEQFF. The CDR3 nucleotides are TGTGCCAGCAGCGTAGCGGGACTACAGAATGAGCAGTTCTTC. The J gene is TRBJ2-1, the V gene TRBV9, with 7 bases fitting TRBD2. Trimming took 0 bases from V and 7 from J; bases not matched to a gene: 4. The CDR3 is 14 residues long. Germline CDR1 and CDR2: SGDLS and YYNGEE.

The V and J genes are TRBV7-2 and TRBJ2-5; TRBD2 matches 10 bases. CDR1 SGHTA and CDR2 FQGNSA come from the germline V gene. There are 16 residues in the CDR3. With 4 bases clipped from V and 1 base from J, the junction kept 6 bases outside the gene matches. The CDR3 nucleotides read TGTGCCAGCAGCTCGCTAGCGGGGGATTTCCAAGAGACCCAGTACTTC. Amino acids: CASSSLAGDFQETQYF.

This clone appeared a single time. The chain uses TRBV5-5 and TRBJ1-5; 7 bases fit TRBD1. CDR3 length: 14 amino acids. V lost 3 bases to trimming and J lost 3 bases; unmatched junction nucleotides: 3. Germline CDR1 is SGHKS and CDR2 is YYEKEE (reference sequence). CDR3 DNA: TGTGCCAGCAGCTGGGACAGTCTCAATCAGCCCCAGCATTTT. Encoded protein: CASSWDSLNQPQHF.

V gene TRBV30 combines with J gene TRBJ2-3, with 7 positions matching TRBD1. Germline CDR1 and CDR2: GTSNPN and SVGIG (reference sequence). The CDR3 length is 15 residues. The V and J ends lost 5 bases and 2 bases, in that order; junction bases with no gene match: 10. The CDR3 region is CAWATGAMTTDTQYF. Written as DNA, the CDR3 is TGTGCCTGGGCTACAGGGGCGATGACCACAGATACGCAGTATTTT.

The gene calls are TRBV20-1 and TRBJ1-5; possibly TRBD1 for D (6 bases). The CDR3 is made up of 15 amino acids. Trimming pared 3 bases from V and 4 bases from J, leaving 16 bases between. The germline V gene has CDR1 DFQATT and CDR2 SNEGSKA (reference sequence). The CDR3 here is CSASPGQNGNQPQHF. DNA of the CDR3: TGCAGTGCTAGTCCCGGACAGAACGGTAATCAGCCCCAGCATTTT.

The chain uses TRBV3-1 (or the pseudogene TRBV3-2) and TRBJ2-7; tentative D call: TRBD2 (6 bases). This CDR3 has 15 amino acids. Germline CDR1 and CDR2: LGHDT and YNNKEL (reference sequence). The germline V and J ends were trimmed by 4 bases and 2 bases, with 15 bases remaining between them. In DNA, the CDR3 is TGTGCCAGCAGCCGGTCCCGGGGGAGAGCCTACGAGCAGTACTTC. It yields the protein CASSRSRGRAYEQYF.

The rearrangement links TRBV10-2 to TRBJ1-4; tentatively, D is TRBD1 (6 bases). The CDR3 consists of 16 residues. CDR1 and CDR2 (germline): WSHSY, SAAADI. The germline V and J ends were trimmed by 2 bases and 8 bases, with 18 bases remaining between them. The CDR3 nucleotides read TGCGCCAGCAGTGAGAGGCTGGCAGGGGTGGGCGAAAAACTGTTTTTT. Protein product: CASSERLAGVGEKLFF.

V and J are TRBV6-5 and TRBJ2-1; 12 bases match TRBD2. V was pared by 4 bases and J by 4 bases, with 2 bases of the junction left unmatched. CDR1 MNHEY and CDR2 SVGAGI come from the germline V gene. This CDR3 has 15 residues. CDR3 in amino acids: CASSWTSGEYNEQFF. CDR3 sequence (DNA): TGTGCCAGCAGTTGGACTAGCGGGGAGTACAATGAGCAGTTCTTC.

This chain links TRBV14 with TRBJ2-6, with a weak D call TRBD1 (5 bases). Trimming stripped 10 bases from V and 8 bases from J, with 15 bases between. Per germline, CDR1 SGHDN and CDR2 FVKESK. There are 13 residues in the CDR3. The CDR3 DNA is TGTGCCACCGCCCTTTCAGGGTCCAACGTCCTGACTTTC. Amino acids: CATALSGSNVLTF.

The V gene is TRBV7-2, the J gene TRBJ2-7; 13 positions match TRBD2. The CDR3 consists of 17 residues. Germline V CDR1 and CDR2: SGHTA, FQGNSA. V was clipped by 1 base and J by 1 base; unmatched bases: 4. This chain's CDR3 is CASSLVGTSGNSYEQYF. The CDR3 DNA sequence: TGTGCCAGCAGCTTAGTCGGGACTAGCGGGAATTCCTACGAGCAGTACTTC.

The J gene is TRBJ2-1, the V gene TRBV5-1; 8 bases match TRBD2. Trimming at V came to 3 bases and at J to 8 bases, leaving 13 bases not matched to a gene. The germline gives CDR1 SGHRS, CDR2 YFSETQ. The CDR3 is 16 amino acids. The CDR3 region is CASSSQAGAPIDEQFF. The CDR3 nucleotides read TGCGCCAGCAGCTCCCAAGCGGGGGCCCCGATCGATGAGCAGTTCTTC. Using reference TRBV5-1 and TRBJ2-1 for the parts outside the CDR3, the full variable domain is KAGVTQTPRYLIKTRGQQVTLSCSPISGHRSVSWYQQTPGQGLQFLFEYFSETQRNKGNFPGRFSGRQFSNSRSEMNVSTLELGDSALYLCASSSQAGAPIDEQFFGPGTRLTVL.

CDR3 in amino acids: CASSLDRVSLSYEQYF. The CDR3 bases are TGTGCCAGCAGCTTAGACAGGGTTTCCTTGTCCTACGAGCAGTACTTC. This sequence joins TRBV11-2 and TRBJ2-7, with D possibly TRBD1 on 5 matching bases. Germline loops: CDR1 SGHAT, CDR2 FQNNGV. The CDR3 has 16 amino acids. V was pared by 0 bases and J by 1 base, with 13 bases between.

This clone was seen repeatedly, ten times or more. This sequence joins TRBV27 and TRBJ2-7; TRBD1 aligns across 8 bases. Germline V gives CDR1 MNHEY, CDR2 SMNVEV (reference sequence). With 3 bases clipped from V and 4 bases from J, the junction kept 8 bases outside the gene matches. The CDR3 sequence is 15 residues long. CDR3 DNA: TGTGCCAGCAGTTTTTCTGGGCAGGGGGCTTACGAGCAGTACTTC. Protein product: CASSFSGQGAYEQYF.

The rearrangement uses TRBV5-6 and TRBJ1-4; 7 positions match TRBD1. Germline-derived CDR1 and CDR2 are SGHDT and YYEEEE. V shed 1 base and J 8 bases; nucleotides not matched to a gene: 5. The CDR3 is made up of 14 amino acids. The CDR3 region has the DNA TGTGCCAGCAGCTTGTCCAGGGGGTCCGAAAAACTGTTTTTT. This sequence encodes CASSLSRGSEKLFF.

The chain is built from TRBV6-5 and TRBJ1-2; D gene uncertain. V lost 2 bases to trimming and J lost 8 bases, with 12 bases between them. The length of the CDR3 is 13 residues. CDR1 is MNHEY and CDR2 is SVGAGI in the germline V gene. CDR3 sequence (DNA): TGTGCCAGCAGTTACGGTCCAACGGGGGGCTACACCTTC. Protein product: CASSYGPTGGYTF.

The V and J genes are TRBV18 and TRBJ1-4; D gene ambiguous. The germline V and J ends were trimmed by 1 base and 4 bases, with 7 bases remaining between them. The germline V gene has CDR1 KGHSH and CDR2 LQKENI. The length of the CDR3 is 14 residues. The CDR3 nucleotides are TGTGCCAGCTCACCACGGCAGGATAATGAAAAACTGTTTTTT. This codes for CASSPRQDNEKLFF.

The J gene is TRBJ1-2, the V gene TRBV27; possible D gene TRBD1, 6 bases. V lost 5 bases, J lost 6 bases, and 16 bases lay in between. Germline V CDR1 and CDR2: MNHEY, SMNVEV (reference sequence). The CDR3 totals 14 residues. This chain's CDR3 is CASSTLTGLDGYTF. The DNA for the CDR3 is TGTGCCAGCAGTACCCTTACAGGGCTGGATGGCTACACCTTC.

The rearrangement links TRBV19 to TRBJ2-7; maybe TRBD1 (6 bases). V was pared by 4 bases and J by 2 bases, with 12 bases between. The germline CDR1 and CDR2 sequences are LNHDA and SQIVND (reference sequence). The CDR3 runs 14 residues. The CDR3 protein is CASSTFRDTYEQYF. The CDR3 bases are TGTGCCAGTAGTACCTTCCGGGACACCTACGAGCAGTACTTC.

To note about this clone: The same CDR3 arises from other DNA sequences in this sample as well. The rearrangement joins TRBV11-2 to TRBJ1-5, with D possibly TRBD1 on 5 matching bases. Germline V gives CDR1 SGHAT, CDR2 FQNNGV. V shed 5 bases and J shed 0 bases, with 11 bases lying between them. The CDR3 covers 15 residues. Here the CDR3 reads CASSLGGSSNQPQHF. Written as DNA, the CDR3 is TGTGCCAGCAGCCTCGGGGGTTCTAGCAATCAGCCCCAGCATTTT. The complete variable domain, with remaining parts taken from reference TRBV11-2 and TRBJ1-5, reads EAGVAQSPRYKIIEKRQSVAFWCNPISGHATLYWYQQILGQGPKLLIQFQNNGVVDDSQLPKDRFSAERLKGVDSTLKIQPAKLEDSAVYLCASSLGGSSNQPQHFGDGTRLSIL.

The chain is built from TRBV3-1 (or the pseudogene TRBV3-2) and TRBJ1-2; TRBD1 might be the D (5 bases). V was shortened by 1 base and J by 5 bases, with 17 bases between the two germline ends. The CDR3 totals 16 residues. Germline V gene sequence: CDR1 LGHDT, CDR2 YNNKEL (reference sequence). This CDR3 reads CASSQGAVEGRYGYTF. CDR3 nucleotides: TGTGCCAGCAGCCAAGGGGCAGTGGAGGGGCGTTATGGCTACACCTTC.

The chain couples TRBV7-9 to TRBJ1-5, with no clear D. The CDR3 covers 14 residues. Germline-derived CDR1 and CDR2 are SEHNR and FQNEAQ (reference sequence). Trimming cost V 3 bases and J 5 bases, with 11 bases left between them. In DNA, the CDR3 is TGTGCCAGCAGCTTTGTGAGTGCTGATCAGCCCCAGCATTTT. It codes for CASSFVSADQPQHF.